These 29 T cell receptor beta chains came from one sample sequenced in a study of shared T cell receptors in the human thymus. Only in-frame clones appear in the TCRdb table, and some are missing; sequencing was by immunoSEQ multiplex PCR. The table lists about 710,000 clones, over 75% of them singletons. These same data were also listed under a study on human thymus T cells.

The sequenced material came from thymocytes. The receptors were gathered from a boy in the first two years of life with a congenital heart defect.

This clone was observed a single time. The rearrangement uses TRBV19 and TRBJ1-5; TRBD1 aligns across 7 bases. Germline values: CDR1 LNHDA, CDR2 SQIVND (reference sequence). The CDR3 runs 15 residues. V dropped 5 bases and J dropped 0; count of bases not matched to a gene: 4. CDR3 loop: CASSGTVYSNQPQHF. Here the CDR3 DNA reads TGTGCCAGTAGTGGGACAGTCTATAGCAATCAGCCCCAGCATTTT.

V gene TRBV19 combines with J gene TRBJ1-5, with TRBD1 matching over 7 bases. CDR3 length: 19 residues. J lost 3 bases, V lost 4 bases, and 18 bases had no gene match. Germline V gene sequence: CDR1 LNHDA, CDR2 SQIVND (reference sequence). The CDR3 DNA reads as TGTGCCAGTAGTACCACCCCCGGACAGGCCAGAGAGGACAATCAGCCCCAGCATTTT. Its protein product is CASSTTPGQAREDNQPQHF. Together with reference TRBV19 and TRBJ1-5, the CDR3 gives the full variable domain: DGGITQSPKYLFRKEGQNVTLSCEQNLNHDAMYWYRQDPGQGLRLIYYSQIVNDFQKGDIAEGYSVSREKKESFPLTVTSAQKNPTAFYLCASSTTPGQAREDNQPQHFGDGTRLSIL.

Details on this clone: Other DNA sequences of this sample code for an identical CDR3. The chain uses TRBV6-6 and TRBJ2-7; TRBD1 aligns across 7 bases. Germline V CDR1 and CDR2: MNHNY, SVGAGI (reference sequence). The CDR3 extends over 16 amino acids. The V gene end was trimmed by 3 bases and the J gene end by 3 bases; junction bases not matched to a gene: 11. CDR3 DNA sequence: TGTGCCAGCAGTTATAAACCTCGGGACAGACACTACGAGCAGTACTTC. Its protein is CASSYKPRDRHYEQYF.

This rearrangement joins TRBV2 to TRBJ1-4, with D perhaps TRBD1 (5 bases). V was shortened by 1 base and J by 0 bases, with 9 bases between the two germline ends. The CDR3 is made up of 16 amino acids. Per germline, CDR1 SNHLY and CDR2 FYNNEI. Here the CDR3 reads CASSEVRAATNEKLFF. The DNA for the CDR3 is TGTGCCAGCAGTGAAGTCAGGGCCGCAACTAATGAAAAACTGTTTTTT.

Concerning this clone itself: The sample holds other DNA sequences that translate to the same CDR3. V and J are TRBV6-5 and TRBJ2-7; 7 nucleotides match TRBD1. V dropped 5 bases and J dropped 3; count of bases not matched to a gene: 7. CDR1 and CDR2 (germline): MNHEY, SVGAGI. The CDR3 sequence is 14 residues long. CDR3 coding DNA: TGTGCCAGCAGTACCGACAGGGCTAACTACGAGCAGTACTTC. Translation gives CASSTDRANYEQYF.

This sequence joins TRBV7-9 and TRBJ2-7; 13 bases match TRBD2. V trimming: 5 bases; J trimming: 6 bases; junction bases outside the gene matches: 13. Germline CDR1 SEHNR, CDR2 FQNEAQ (reference sequence). The CDR3 runs 17 residues. The CDR3 sequence: CASSPPPVGLAGSEQYF. In DNA form, the CDR3 reads TGTGCCAGCAGCCCCCCCCCAGTGGGACTAGCGGGATCCGAGCAGTACTTC.

This clone occurred a few times. The V and J genes are TRBV29-1 and TRBJ1-3; D remains unclear. V was shortened by 3 bases and J by 4 bases, with 7 bases between the two germline ends. Germline V gives CDR1 SQVTM, CDR2 ANQGSEA. The CDR3 totals 12 residues. CDR3 nucleotide sequence: TGCAGCGTTGATGGCAGGGGAAACACCATATATTTT. It codes for CSVDGRGNTIYF. Variable domain in full (rest from reference TRBV29-1 and TRBJ1-3): SAVISQKPSRDICQRGTSLTIQCQVDSQVTMMFWYRQQPGQSLTLIATANQGSEATYESGFVIDKFPISRPNLTFSTLTVSNMSPEDSSIYLCSVDGRGNTIYFGEGSWLTVV.

The chain combines TRBV27 with TRBJ1-1, with a tentative D call TRBD1 (5 bases). V was pared by 10 bases and J by 4 bases, with 19 bases between. The CDR3 spans 14 residues. CDR1 MNHEY and CDR2 SMNVEV come from the germline V gene (reference sequence). The CDR3 spells CANPGGELGTEAFF. CDR3 nucleotides: TGTGCCAACCCGGGGGGAGAGTTGGGCACTGAAGCTTTCTTT.

The chain couples TRBV11-1 to TRBJ2-5; weak D call: TRBD2 (6 bases). The J call may not be correct, given that the DNA end is closer to TRBJ2-7. The CDR3 contains 15 residues. CDR1 SGHAT and CDR2 FQDESV come from the germline V gene (reference sequence). As DNA, the CDR3 is TGTGCCAGCAGCTTAGCGTCGCGGGGCGCCTACGAGCAGTACTTC. This sequence encodes CASSLASRGAYEQYF.

This rearrangement joins TRBV15 to TRBJ1-1; the match to TRBD1 covers 7 bases. The CDR3 has 14 residues. Germline trimming cut 5 bases from V and 10 bases from J; bases unmatched to any gene: 13. Germline V gene lookup returns CDR1 LNHNV and CDR2 YYDKDF (reference sequence). Here the CDR3 reads CATSLKEETGAAFF. In DNA form, the CDR3 reads TGTGCCACCAGCCTCAAGGAGGAAACAGGGGCAGCTTTCTTT.

The V gene is TRBV5-6, the J gene TRBJ2-3, with a weak D call TRBD2 (5 bases). There are 13 residues in the CDR3. Trimming removed 4 bases at V and 4 bases at J, with 10 bases between. Germline lookup yields CDR1 SGHDT and CDR2 YYEEEE. The DNA of the CDR3 is TGTGCCAGCAGCCCGGGTAGCGCAGATACGCAGTATTTT. Its translation: CASSPGSADTQYF.

The rearrangement links TRBV7-8 to TRBJ2-3; 10 bases fit TRBD2. Germline loops: CDR1 SGHVS, CDR2 FQNEAQ. Trimming cost V 5 bases and J 2 bases; bases outside gene matches: 10. The length of the CDR3 is 17 residues. CDR3 in amino acids: CASSPAAGGPYTDTQYF. In DNA, the CDR3 is TGTGCCAGCAGCCCCGCAGCGGGAGGGCCATACACAGATACGCAGTATTTT.

The chain has TRBV10-1 and TRBJ2-3; maybe TRBD2 (5 bases). V lost 3 bases to trimming and J lost 0 bases, with 22 bases between them. The CDR3 is 19 residues long. Looked up from germline, CDR1 is WNHNN and CDR2 is SYGVQD (reference sequence). Here the CDR3 reads CASSDGGGLVGVSTDTQYF. DNA of the CDR3: TGCGCCAGCAGTGATGGTGGAGGACTCGTCGGGGTCAGCACAGATACGCAGTATTTT.

CDR3 in DNA: TGTGCCAGCAGTTTCGGGACAGCCTACGAGCAGTACTTC. This codes for CASSFGTAYEQYF. The chain links TRBV27 to TRBJ2-7; 7 positions match TRBD1. The CDR3 runs to 13 residues. Germline V gene data show CDR1 as MNHEY and CDR2 as SMNVEV (reference sequence). The ends lost 3 bases at V and 2 bases at J; junction bases unmatched: 1.

The chain uses TRBV28 and TRBJ2-5, with 8 bases lining up with TRBD1. Germline CDR1 MDHEN, CDR2 SYDVKM. There are 16 residues in the CDR3. Trimming took 5 bases from V and 5 from J; bases not matched to a gene: 13. The CDR3 DNA sequence: TGTGCCAGCAGTCTTTTTAGGTCCAGGGGGCAGGAGACCCAGTACTTC. Amino acids: CASSLFRSRGQETQYF.

This clone was detected only once. The chain combines TRBV5-6 with TRBJ2-1; tentatively, D is TRBD2 (5 bases). Germline V gives CDR1 SGHDT, CDR2 YYEEEE. The V end lost 4 bases, the J end lost 2 bases, and 25 bases lay between the germline ends. The CDR3 length is 19 residues. The CDR3, as DNA: TGTGCCAGCAGCCCCGCCCCCCGGTCCAGCGGCCCCACCTACAATGAGCAGTTCTTC. This translates into CASSPAPRSSGPTYNEQFF.

J is TRBJ1-4 and V is TRBV6-5; 11 bases align to TRBD1. The trim removed 5 bases at V and 11 bases at J, leaving 7 bases unmatched. CDR3 length: 14 amino acids. The germline CDR1 and CDR2 sequences are MNHEY and SVGAGI. CDR3: CASSHGQGAGKLFF. CDR3 in DNA: TGTGCCAGCAGTCACGGACAGGGGGCTGGGAAACTGTTTTTT.

The chain recombines TRBV29-1 with TRBJ2-5, with D possibly being TRBD2 (5 bases). Germline V CDR1 and CDR2: SQVTM, ANQGSEA. The CDR3 has 14 amino acids. V was shortened by 5 bases and J by 1 base, with 14 bases between the two germline ends. The CDR3 region has the DNA TGCAGCGTTCGAAACCGGGGAGTCCAAGAGACCCAGTACTTC. It encodes CSVRNRGVQETQYF.

The J gene is TRBJ1-4, the V gene TRBV6-5, with D unresolved. The germline V gene has CDR1 MNHEY and CDR2 SVGAGI. The CDR3 loop spans 14 amino acids. V gave up 7 bases and J gave up 5 bases, with 14 bases separating them. The CDR3 protein is CASTPADQNEKLFF. The CDR3 nucleotides are TGTGCCAGCACCCCCGCGGATCAGAATGAAAAACTGTTTTTT.

This sequence joins TRBV4-3 and TRBJ2-5, with 14 bases matching TRBD2. The germline CDR1 and CDR2 sequences are LGHNA and YSLEER. V dropped 0 bases and J dropped 0; count of bases not matched to a gene: 9. The CDR3 consists of 20 residues. The CDR3: CASSQDRTSGRLGYQETQYF. CDR3 sequence (DNA): TGCGCCAGCAGCCAAGATCGGACTAGCGGGAGGTTGGGGTACCAAGAGACCCAGTACTTC.

This clone showed up just a few times. The rearrangement joins TRBV19 to TRBJ1-2, with 10 bases identical to TRBD1. The CDR3 is made up of 16 amino acids. Germline trimming cut 4 bases from V and 3 bases from J; bases unmatched to any gene: 8. Looked up from germline, CDR1 is LNHDA and CDR2 is SQIVND (reference sequence). The CDR3 region has the DNA TGTGCCAGTAGTACTTCCGGGACAGGGGCTGACTATGGCTACACCTTC. Its translation is CASSTSGTGADYGYTF.

The genes are TRBV7-2 and TRBJ1-2; D is undetermined. The V gene's germline CDR1 is SGHTA and CDR2 FQGNSA. The CDR3 extends over 17 amino acids. V gave up 5 bases and J gave up 2 bases, with 21 bases separating them. The CDR3 region is CASSQPAGLDGNYGYTF. For the CDR3, the DNA is TGTGCCAGCAGCCAACCGGCGGGGTTGGACGGGAACTATGGCTACACCTTC.

This clone was counted between two and nine times. The rearrangement joins TRBV6-1 to TRBJ1-5; weak D call: TRBD1 (5 bases). The CDR3 consists of 14 residues. The ends were cut back, 4 bases at V and 5 bases at J, with 12 bases in the middle. Per the germline V gene, CDR1 is MNHNS and CDR2 is SASEGT. The CDR3 sequence: CASSASGIDQPQHF. DNA for the CDR3: TGTGCCAGCAGTGCTTCAGGGATTGATCAGCCCCAGCATTTT.

This clone was observed a handful of times. The chain links TRBV5-6 to TRBJ2-1; 10 bases fit TRBD2. Germline V gene lookup returns CDR1 SGHDT and CDR2 YYEEEE. V dropped 3 bases and J dropped 5; count of bases not matched to a gene: 5. There are 15 residues in the CDR3. The CDR3 loop reads CASSSWTSGDNEQFF. Written as DNA, the CDR3 is TGTGCCAGCAGCTCTTGGACTAGCGGCGACAATGAGCAGTTCTTC.

The J gene is TRBJ2-5, the V gene TRBV5-1; the D is unclear. The V end lost 1 base, the J end lost 2 bases, and 9 bases lay between the germline ends. Germline V gene lookup returns CDR1 SGHRS and CDR2 YFSETQ. The CDR3 runs to 14 residues. CDR3 protein: CASSLHRSQETQYF. In nucleotides, the CDR3 is TGCGCCAGCAGCTTGCATAGGAGTCAAGAGACCCAGTACTTC.

This CDR3 is CASKGGAEETQYF. The CDR3 nucleotides read TGTGCCAGCAAGGGGGGGGCTGAAGAGACCCAGTACTTC. This chain joins TRBV2 and TRBJ2-5; the D gene is possibly TRBD2 (7 bases). CDR3 size: 13 residues. V gave up 7 bases and J gave up 3 bases, with 12 bases separating them. Germline lookup yields CDR1 SNHLY and CDR2 FYNNEI.

V gene TRBV4-3 combines with J gene TRBJ2-7; tentatively, D is TRBD1 (5 bases). This CDR3 region has 14 residues. V lost 0 bases to trimming and J lost 3 bases, with 9 bases between them. The V gene's germline CDR1 is LGHNA and CDR2 YSLEER. The CDR3 loop reads CASSQDQGNYEQYF. The CDR3 DNA is TGCGCCAGCAGCCAAGATCAGGGTAACTACGAGCAGTACTTC.

Remarks on this clone: Other DNA sequences within the sample encode an identical CDR3. The V and J genes are TRBV6-5 and TRBJ1-6; 7 nucleotides align to TRBD1. This CDR3 is 14 amino acids long. V lost 3 bases to trimming and J lost 7 bases; unmatched junction nucleotides: 3. Germline values: CDR1 MNHEY, CDR2 SVGAGI. In DNA form, the CDR3 reads TGTGCCAGCAGTTATCTACAGGGGAATTCACCCCTCCACTTT. Protein sequence: CASSYLQGNSPLHF.

This chain links TRBV9 with TRBJ2-7; D may be TRBD2 (5 bases). Germline CDR1 reads SGDLS; CDR2 reads YYNGEE. V shed 4 bases and J shed 3 bases, with 14 bases lying between them. The CDR3 loop spans 14 amino acids. In nucleotides, the CDR3 is TGTGCCAGCAGCCTCACCCTGGGAGACTACGAGCAGTACTTC. Translation gives CASSLTLGDYEQYF. Full variable domain (missing parts from reference TRBV9 and TRBJ2-7): DSGVTQTPKHLITATGQRVTLRCSPRSGDLSVYWYQQSLDQGLQFLIQYYNGEERAKGNILERFSAQQFPDLHSELNLSSLELGDSALYFCASSLTLGDYEQYFGPGTRLTVT.